A selection of T cell receptor beta chains follows, all from one sample in a study of regulatory T cells in long-lasting Graves disease. TCRdb reanalysed the multiplex PCR reads using MiXCR and keeps one entry per CDR3 protein. The data show 430,000 or so distinct CDR3 sequences, with about 21% seen just once and 14% held by the top ten. Sequencing used peripheral blood mononuclear cells (PBMCs), obtained when the disease was refractory, from a patient treated with antithyroid drugs. The receptors stem from a female donor with Graves disease. CDR3s include the opening cysteine and the closing phenylalanine or tryptophan. The D gene is left open where the match is weak. Rows give clone size only sometimes, using once, few, many, or a class for an expanded clone.

CDR3aa: CATSTGQAGDYGYTF; CDR3nt: TGTGCCACCAGCACAGGCCAGGCAGGGGACTATGGCTACACCTTC; abundance: many; j_gene: TRBJ1-2; d_gene: NA; len: 15; v_gene: TRBV15
CDR3aa: CASSEEGPSGNTIYF; CDR3nt: TGTGCCAGCAGTGAAGAGGGTCCCTCTGGAAACACCATATATTTT; abundance: many; j_gene: TRBJ1-3; d_gene: NA; len: 15; v_gene: TRBV2
CDR3aa: CASSIEWGVPSNQPQHF; CDR3nt: TGTGCCAGTAGTATAGAGTGGGGGGTTCCTAGCAATCAGCCCCAGCATTTT; abundance: NA; j_gene: TRBJ1-5; d_gene: NA; len: 17; v_gene: TRBV19
CDR3aa: CASSDQGAGNNSPLHF; CDR3nt: TGTGCCAGCAGTGACCAGGGGGCTGGGAATAATTCACCCCTCCACTTT; abundance: many; j_gene: TRBJ1-6; d_gene: TRBD1; len: 16; v_gene: TRBV12-3/TRBV12-4
CDR3aa: CASSTSGTSVYEQYF; CDR3nt: TGTGCCAGCAGTACCTCCGGGACTAGCGTCTACGAGCAGTACTTC; abundance: many; j_gene: TRBJ2-7; d_gene: TRBD2; len: 15; v_gene: TRBV28
CDR3aa: CASSQTGAGNEQFF; CDR3nt: TGTGCCAGCAGCCAAACAGGGGCAGGCAATGAGCAGTTCTTC; abundance: few; j_gene: TRBJ2-1; d_gene: TRBD1; len: 14; v_gene: TRBV5-4
CDR3aa: CSVLSDTGVPYEQYF; CDR3nt: TGCAGCGTTCTATCCGATACAGGGGTCCCCTACGAGCAGTACTTC; abundance: NA; j_gene: TRBJ2-7; d_gene: TRBD1; len: 15; v_gene: TRBV29-1
CDR3aa: CASSWTGNMNTEAFF; CDR3nt: TGTGCCAGCAGCTGGACAGGCAACATGAACACTGAAGCTTTCTTT; abundance: many; j_gene: TRBJ1-1; d_gene: TRBD1; len: 15; v_gene: TRBV7-8
CDR3aa: CSADPSGNDGYTF; CDR3nt: TGCAGTGCTGACCCTTCGGGGAATGATGGCTACACCTTC; abundance: NA; j_gene: TRBJ1-2; d_gene: NA; len: 13; v_gene: TRBV20-1
CDR3aa: CASSLAPSGTPYEQYF; CDR3nt: TGCGCCAGCAGCTTGGCCCCTAGCGGGACCCCCTACGAGCAGTACTTC; abundance: NA; j_gene: TRBJ2-7; d_gene: TRBD2; len: 16; v_gene: TRBV5-1
CDR3aa: CASSQESSLYEQYF; CDR3nt: TGTGCCAGCAGCCAAGAGTCCTCCTTGTACGAGCAGTACTTC; abundance: few; j_gene: TRBJ2-7; d_gene: NA; len: 14; v_gene: TRBV3-1
CDR3aa: CASSERLAGRSDTQYF; CDR3nt: TGTGCCAGCAGCGAGCGACTAGCGGGAAGGTCAGATACGCAGTATTTT; abundance: few; j_gene: TRBJ2-3; d_gene: TRBD2; len: 16; v_gene: TRBV7-6
CDR3aa: CASSPAGYNSPLHF; CDR3nt: TGTGCCAGCAGCCCGGCAGGGTATAATTCACCCCTCCACTTT; abundance: many; j_gene: TRBJ1-6; d_gene: NA; len: 14; v_gene: TRBV7-2
CDR3aa: CASSDPSGVQETQYF; CDR3nt: TGTGCCAGCAGTGACCCCTCGGGGGTCCAAGAGACCCAGTACTTC; abundance: few; j_gene: TRBJ2-5; d_gene: NA; len: 15; v_gene: TRBV25-1
CDR3aa: CASSQSRARGARAEAFF; CDR3nt: TGTGCCAGCAGCCAAAGTCGGGCCAGGGGGGCCCGGGCGGAAGCTTTCTTT; abundance: many; j_gene: TRBJ1-1; d_gene: TRBD1; len: 17; v_gene: TRBV3-1
CDR3aa: CSARDRISYTLVDTEALF; CDR3nt: TGCAGTGCTAGAGATCGGATATCCTATACCCTGGTGGACACTGAAGCTCTCTTT; abundance: few; j_gene: TRBJ1-1; d_gene: NA; len: 18; v_gene: TRBV20-1
CDR3aa: CASGTSGSSDTQYF; CDR3nt: TGTGCCAGCGGAACTAGCGGGAGTTCTGATACGCAGTATTTT; abundance: NA; j_gene: TRBJ2-3; d_gene: TRBD2; len: 14; v_gene: TRBV2
CDR3aa: CASSLALGMNTEAFF; CDR3nt: TGTGCCAGCAGCTTAGCGTTGGGCATGAACACTGAAGCTTTCTTT; abundance: NA; j_gene: TRBJ1-1; d_gene: NA; len: 15; v_gene: TRBV7-6
CDR3aa: CSAWTTPYEQYF; CDR3nt: TGCAGTGCATGGACTACGCCCTACGAGCAGTACTTC; abundance: NA; j_gene: TRBJ2-7; d_gene: NA; len: 12; v_gene: TRBV20-1
CDR3aa: CASSLARQPQHF; CDR3nt: TGTGCCAGCAGTTTAGCACGGCAGCCCCAGCATTTT; abundance: many; j_gene: TRBJ1-5; d_gene: NA; len: 12; v_gene: TRBV12-3/TRBV12-4
CDR3aa: CASSYSGSGNTEAFF; CDR3nt: TGTGCCAGCAGTTACTCTGGTTCCGGGAACACTGAAGCTTTCTTT; abundance: many; j_gene: TRBJ1-1; d_gene: NA; len: 15; v_gene: TRBV6-2/TRBV6-3
CDR3aa: CASSLAQGKNTEAFF; CDR3nt: TGTGCCAGCAGTTTAGCTCAGGGAAAGAACACTGAAGCTTTCTTT; abundance: many; j_gene: TRBJ1-1; d_gene: NA; len: 15; v_gene: TRBV28
CDR3aa: CATSTGFTYRGGGYEQYF; CDR3nt: TGTGCCACCAGCACCGGATTTACATACAGGGGGGGTGGGTACGAGCAGTACTTC; abundance: many; j_gene: TRBJ2-7; d_gene: NA; len: 18; v_gene: TRBV15